This TCR beta chain is from a study of T-cell memory formation after mild COVID-19. As regards this clonotype: Antigen specificity is unknown.

Study results and limitations: From day 15 to 85, contracting clones were balanced between CD4 and CD8, whereas later expanders leaned toward CD4+. Pre-infection memory held some responding clones, suggesting pre-existing cross-reactive T cells responded. Contracting CD4+ clones were located mainly in CM and EM, and CD8+ clones in EMRA.

5'RACE primed at constant segments yielded TCR alpha and TCR beta cDNA libraries bearing sample barcodes and UMIs. From the 5' RACE reads, TCRdb called clonotypes with MiXCR, one entry per CDR3 protein. Of approximately 170,000 distinct CDR3 sequences listed, under 15% are singletons. Sequencing input: PBMCs or a T cell subset sorted from them (not recorded which). This sequence was found in a young man who had mild COVID-19 (a few samples of this study predate the infection). Cell type and time point are not known.

CDR3 in DNA: TGTGCCAGTAGTATAGGGATCCTAGCGGGGGGGATGAGTGAGCAGTTCTTC. Protein sequence: CASSIGILAGGMSEQFF. The chain employs TRBV19 and TRBJ2-1, with 12 bases lining up with TRBD2. Germline CDR1 is LNHDA and CDR2 is SQIVND (reference sequence). The CDR3 has 17 residues. Trimming cost V 1 base and J 9 bases; bases outside gene matches: 10.